This T cell receptor (beta chain) came from a study of OX40 agonist ivuxolimab in advanced cancers. Only in-frame clones appear in the TCRdb table, and some are missing; sequencing was by immunoSEQ multiplex PCR. The sample contains about 79,000 clones, 81% of which appear only once. The CDR3 is 14 residues long. Germline loops: CDR1 SGHVS, CDR2 FNYEAQ. V shed 4 bases and J shed 2 bases, with 11 bases lying between them. The chain carries TRBV7-6 and TRBJ1-1; D unresolved. The TCR originated in an adult with an advanced solid tumor such as melanoma, head and neck, liver or kidney cancer. The source material was CD4+ or CD8+ T cells sorted from blood, sampled in a trial of the OX40 agonist ivuxolimab. CDR3 sequence reads: CASSSPPLNTEAFF. The CDR3 DNA reads as TGTGCCAGCAGCTCCCCGCCGTTAAACACTGAAGCTTTCTTT.